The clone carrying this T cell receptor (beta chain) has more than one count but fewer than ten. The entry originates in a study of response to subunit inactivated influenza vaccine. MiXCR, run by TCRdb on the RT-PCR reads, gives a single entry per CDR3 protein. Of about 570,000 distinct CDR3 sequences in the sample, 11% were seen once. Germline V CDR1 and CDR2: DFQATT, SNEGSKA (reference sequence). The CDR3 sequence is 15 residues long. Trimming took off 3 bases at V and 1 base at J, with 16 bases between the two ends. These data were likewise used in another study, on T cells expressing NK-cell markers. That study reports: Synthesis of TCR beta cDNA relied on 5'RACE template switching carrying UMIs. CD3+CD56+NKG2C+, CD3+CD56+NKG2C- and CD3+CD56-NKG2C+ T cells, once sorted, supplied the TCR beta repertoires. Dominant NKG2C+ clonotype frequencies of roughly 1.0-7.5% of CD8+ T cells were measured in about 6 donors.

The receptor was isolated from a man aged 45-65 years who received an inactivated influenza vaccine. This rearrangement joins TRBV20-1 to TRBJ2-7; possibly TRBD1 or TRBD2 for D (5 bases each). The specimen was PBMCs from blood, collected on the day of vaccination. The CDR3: CSARSPRDVSYEQYF. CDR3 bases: TGCAGTGCTAGGTCACCTCGGGACGTATCCTACGAGCAGTACTTC.